This T cell receptor (beta chain) stems from a study of ipilimumab plus nivolumab after autologous stem cell transplantation. Across the whole study: The DLBCL cohort had primary refractory and relapsed disease, with 18-month progression-free survival of about 82% and 31%.

V lost 1 base, J lost 6 bases, and 8 bases lay in between. This CDR3 is built from 13 residues. Germline lookup yields CDR1 MDHEN and CDR2 SYDVKM. Assay: immunoSEQ multiplex PCR; the TCRdb copy retains only in-frame clones and omits some. Counted here are roughly 16,000 clones, about 80% occurring once; the ten biggest clones make up 20% to 25%. The V call is TRBV28, the J call TRBJ2-3; the D is unclear. The sample consisted of PBMCs, taken in a trial of ipilimumab plus nivolumab as post-transplant consolidation. The TCR originated in a male donor with diffuse large B-cell lymphoma. The CDR3 DNA sequence: TGTGCCAGCAGTTTATTTAGCTTTGATACGCAGTATTTT. Translating it yields CASSLFSFDTQYF.